These 27 T cell receptor beta chains came from one sample sequenced in a study of blood T cells in healthy people across ages. With a J-beta primer mix and a sample-barcoded 5' primer, a second PCR ran about 7 to 11 cycles. TCRdb redid the calling of the 5' RACE reads with MiXCR, one entry per CDR3 protein. The table records over 1,300,000 distinct CDR3 sequences, 59% of them present only once. Sequenced sample: blood. All receptors derive from a man younger than 30 in good health.

This chain joins TRBV7-2 and TRBJ2-3; perhaps TRBD2 as D (6 bases). V dropped 1 base and J dropped 5 bases, with 13 bases sitting between them. CDR3 length: 15 residues. Germline V gene sequence: CDR1 SGHTA, CDR2 FQGNSA. Here the CDR3 DNA reads TGTGCCAGCAGCTTAGGGGGACTTCCCCGAGATACGCAGTATTTT. This sequence encodes CASSLGGLPRDTQYF.

This clonotype appeared a few times. The chain couples TRBV2 to TRBJ2-1, with 10 bases aligning to TRBD1. This CDR3 is 14 amino acids long. V shed 7 bases and J 5 bases; nucleotides not matched to a gene: 5. Germline V gene sequence: CDR1 SNHLY, CDR2 FYNNEI. The CDR3: CASMGDRGNNEQFF. The CDR3 bases are TGTGCCAGCATGGGGGACAGGGGAAACAATGAGCAGTTCTTC.

V gene TRBV12-3 or TRBV12-4 combines with J gene TRBJ2-5; D is possibly TRBD2 (5 bases). The CDR3 loop spans 11 amino acids. Trimming removed 8 bases at V and 5 bases at J, with 9 bases between. CDR3 nucleotides: TGTGCCAGCGGTCCGGGGGAGACCCAGTACTTC. Amino acid sequence: CASGPGETQYF.

This clonotype showed up just a few times. The chain recombines TRBV25-1 with TRBJ1-2; TRBD1 matches at 9 bases. Germline V lookup: CDR1 MGHDK, CDR2 SYGVNS. This CDR3 is 14 amino acids long. Trimming at V came to 4 bases and at J to 8 bases, leaving 8 bases not matched to a gene. The CDR3 coding sequence is TGTGCCAGCAGTGGAGAAAGGACAGGGGAGGGCTACACCTTC. Protein product: CASSGERTGEGYTF.

The gene calls are TRBV4-1 and TRBJ2-1; 7 nucleotides agree with TRBD2. V lost 4 bases and J lost 5; bases outside the gene matches: 11. This CDR3 has 16 residues. Germline V CDR1 and CDR2: MGHRA, YSYEKL. CDR3 loop: CASSPLGLGTNNEQFF. CDR3 DNA sequence: TGCGCCAGCAGCCCTTTAGGACTAGGGACGAACAATGAGCAGTTCTTC.

The chain has TRBV7-6 and TRBJ2-7, with 7 nucleotides matching TRBD1. The germline CDR1 and CDR2 sequences are SGHVS and FNYEAQ. V was clipped by 5 bases and J by 6 bases; unmatched bases: 10. The CDR3 covers 14 residues. CDR3 DNA: TGTGCCAGCAGCGGAAGAGGACAGGCAGGCGAGCAGTACTTC. Encoded protein: CASSGRGQAGEQYF.

This clonotype has only a few counts. The chain couples TRBV3-1 to TRBJ1-6; possible D gene TRBD1, 5 bases. Germline V lookup: CDR1 LGHDT, CDR2 YNNKEL (reference sequence). The V and J ends lost 2 bases and 0 bases respectively, with 14 bases between them. The CDR3 loop spans 18 amino acids. The CDR3 protein is CASSQRLTGGSYNSPLHF. CDR3 bases: TGTGCCAGCAGCCAAAGACTTACTGGGGGCTCCTATAATTCACCCCTCCACTTT.

This chain uses TRBV5-1 with TRBJ1-2; TRBD1 matches at 8 bases. Germline lookup yields CDR1 SGHRS and CDR2 YFSETQ. With V trimmed by 0 bases and J by 5 bases, 6 bases remained unmatched. This CDR3 region has 15 residues. CDR3 region: CASSLAGTGLYGYTF. The CDR3 DNA is TGCGCCAGCAGCTTGGCCGGGACAGGTCTATATGGCTACACCTTC.

The chain couples TRBV3-1 to TRBJ2-4; D uncertain. This CDR3 has 16 residues. Germline V lookup: CDR1 LGHDT, CDR2 YNNKEL (reference sequence). Trimming removed 1 base from V and 1 base from J, with 11 bases in between. The CDR3 DNA follows: TGTGCCAGCAGCCAAGGGGCGGTGAGGGCCAAAAACATTCAGTACTTC. This codes for CASSQGAVRAKNIQYF.

This chain joins TRBV2 and TRBJ2-2; D call uncertain. In germline, CDR1 is SNHLY, CDR2 FYNNEI. The germline V and J ends were trimmed by 7 bases and 6 bases, with 12 bases remaining between them. The CDR3 totals 13 residues. CDR3 residues: CASTKGIAGELFF. As DNA, the CDR3 is TGTGCCAGCACTAAGGGCATTGCCGGGGAGCTGTTTTTT. Complete variable domain (other parts from reference TRBV2 and TRBJ2-2): EPEVTQTPSHQVTQMGQEVILRCVPISNHLYFYWYRQILGQKVEFLVSFYNNEISEKSEIFDDQFSVERPDGSNFTLKIRSTKLEDSAMYFCASTKGIAGELFFGEGSRLTVL.

This clonotype was recorded a few times. This chain uses TRBV29-1 with TRBJ2-3; D remains unclear. Trimming stripped 3 bases from V and 2 bases from J, with 6 bases between. Germline V gene sequence: CDR1 SQVTM, CDR2 ANQGSEA. CDR3 length: 12 residues. The CDR3: CSVEDTTDTQYF. In nucleotides, the CDR3 is TGCAGCGTTGAGGATACCACAGATACGCAGTATTTT.

V gene TRBV20-1 combines with J gene TRBJ2-7, with 10 bases aligning to TRBD1. This CDR3 is built from 15 residues. Germline CDR1 is DFQATT and CDR2 is SNEGSKA (reference sequence). V was clipped by 4 bases and J by 2 bases; unmatched bases: 8. The CDR3 spells CSATTGTGVPYEQYF. DNA for the CDR3: TGCAGTGCTACAACCGGGACAGGGGTTCCCTACGAGCAGTACTTC.

The genes are TRBV6-5 and TRBJ2-7; tentatively, D is TRBD1 (5 bases). The CDR3 length is 15 residues. V was clipped by 2 bases and J by 1 base, with 12 bases between them. In germline, CDR1 is MNHEY, CDR2 SVGAGI. The CDR3 DNA sequence: TGTGCCAGCAGTTACGCAGGGCTGGGGTCCTACGAGCAGTACTTC. Protein: CASSYAGLGSYEQYF.

The chain joins TRBV9 to TRBJ2-3; D gene uncertain. Trimming shortened V by 3 bases and J by 0 bases, and 8 bases separated the two germline ends. The CDR3 loop spans 14 amino acids. Germline CDR1 is SGDLS and CDR2 is YYNGEE. For the CDR3, the DNA is TGTGCCAGCAGCGGTTTGGGGAGCACAGATACGCAGTATTTT. It specifies CASSGLGSTDTQYF.

The CDR3 DNA reads TGTGCCAGCAGGAGGTTGAAGGAGGCGGAGTTCTCCTACAATGAGCAGTTCTTC. This gives the protein CASRRLKEAEFSYNEQFF. The chain couples TRBV21-1 to TRBJ2-1; TRBD1 is taken as the D call from the table, unchecked against the DNA. TRBV21-1 is shown as a pseudogene. The CDR3 sequence is 18 residues long.

This clonotype appeared once. This chain connects TRBV12-3 or TRBV12-4 to TRBJ2-7; 8 bases match TRBD1. J gave up 2 bases and V 7 bases, and 4 bases lay outside the gene matches. This CDR3 comprises 13 residues. Here the CDR3 reads CASTRQGTYEQYF. The CDR3 DNA follows: TGTGCCAGCACAAGACAGGGGACCTACGAGCAGTACTTC.

The chain uses TRBV20-1 and TRBJ2-7, with D perhaps being TRBD1 or TRBD2 (5 bases each). Germline V gives CDR1 DFQATT, CDR2 SNEGSKA (reference sequence). Trimming removed 3 bases from V and 7 bases from J, with 19 bases in between. This CDR3 is built from 14 residues. The DNA for the CDR3 is TGCAGTGCTAGCCTTAGGGGACGGCTCAAGGAGCAGTACTTC. Its protein product is CSASLRGRLKEQYF.

This clonotype appeared a single time. V is TRBV28 and J is TRBJ1-5, with TRBD1 matching over 11 bases. The trim removed 5 bases at V and 0 bases at J, leaving 9 bases unmatched. CDR1 is MDHEN and CDR2 is SYDVKM in the germline V gene. The CDR3 has 18 residues. CDR3 nucleotide sequence: TGTGCCAGCAGTATGCCCCGGGACAGGGGGGATAGCAATCAGCCCCAGCATTTT. It specifies CASSMPRDRGDSNQPQHF. Full variable domain (rest looked up from reference TRBV28 and TRBJ1-5): DVKVTQSSRYLVKRTGEKVFLECVQDMDHENMFWYRQDPGLGLRLIYFSYDVKMKEKGDIPEGYSVSREKKERFSLILESASTNQTSMYLCASSMPRDRGDSNQPQHFGDGTRLSIL.

The chain has TRBV6-2 or TRBV6-3 and TRBJ1-2; no clear D. With 8 bases removed from V and 4 bases from J, the gap between germline ends came to 11 bases. There are 12 residues in the CDR3. Germline V gives CDR1 MNHEY, CDR2 SVGEGT. The chain's CDR3 is CASRVGFYGYTF. DNA for the CDR3: TGTGCCAGCCGGGTCGGATTCTATGGCTACACCTTC.

This rearrangement joins TRBV6-2 or TRBV6-3 to TRBJ2-7; 11 positions match TRBD2. There are 16 residues in the CDR3. CDR1 MNHEY and CDR2 SVGEGT come from the germline V gene. Trimming at V came to 4 bases and at J to 0 bases, leaving 5 bases not matched to a gene. The CDR3 is CASSLASGGLSYEQYF. CDR3 DNA: TGTGCCAGCAGTTTAGCTAGCGGGGGGCTCTCCTACGAGCAGTACTTC.

This chain connects TRBV6-6 to TRBJ2-5; TRBD1 matches at 8 bases. The closer fit of TRBJ2-7 to the DNA end suggests the J call may be wrong. The germline gives CDR1 MNHNY, CDR2 SVGAGI (reference sequence). The CDR3 covers 15 residues. The CDR3 protein is CASSYVGDRTHEQYF. DNA of the CDR3: TGTGCCAGCAGTTACGTCGGGGACAGGACCCACGAGCAGTACTTC.

V usage is TRBV7-6 and J usage is TRBJ2-7; 7 bases line up with TRBD2. The CDR3 is 14 amino acids. V was clipped by 6 bases and J by 4 bases; unmatched bases: 9. Germline V CDR1 and CDR2: SGHVS, FNYEAQ. The CDR3 protein is CASSSAGRGYEQYF. For the CDR3, the DNA is TGTGCCAGCAGTTCTGCGGGGAGGGGATACGAGCAGTACTTC.

This clonotype is a singleton in its sample. CDR3 DNA sequence: TGTGCCACCAGCAGAGCCGGGGTCCGACCAGATACGCAGTATTTT. Its protein product is CATSRAGVRPDTQYF. The chain is built from TRBV15 and TRBJ2-3; weak D call: TRBD2 (5 bases). V was trimmed by 1 base and J by 4 bases, leaving 12 bases between them. The CDR3 consists of 15 residues. CDR1 LNHNV and CDR2 YYDKDF come from the germline V gene (reference sequence).

The CDR3 reads CASSQVDGPTDTQYF. CDR3 in DNA: TGCGCCAGCAGCCAGGTCGACGGGCCTACAGATACGCAGTATTTT. This chain joins TRBV4-3 and TRBJ2-3, with unresolved D. CDR1 is LGHNA, CDR2 YSLEER, per germline. The CDR3 loop spans 15 amino acids. V dropped 3 bases and J dropped 3 bases, with 13 bases sitting between them.

The rearrangement joins TRBV12-3 or TRBV12-4 to TRBJ1-2; TRBD1 might be the D (5 bases). The CDR3 length is 15 residues. V lost 8 bases, J lost 4 bases, and 20 bases lay in between. This CDR3 is CASGETSRATYGYTF. CDR3 nucleotides: TGTGCCAGCGGGGAAACCAGCAGGGCTACCTATGGCTACACCTTC.

A single count supports this clonotype. The V and J genes are TRBV20-1 and TRBJ2-5; 13 nucleotides line up with TRBD2. After removal of 4 bases from V and 11 bases from J, the junction contained 28 bases not matched to a gene. This CDR3 has 20 amino acids. Germline V lookup: CDR1 DFQATT, CDR2 SNEGSKA (reference sequence). Written as DNA, the CDR3 is TGCAGTGCTACTCCTACCGGACTAGCGGGAGCCTTCTCACTGTACAATGAGCAGTACTTC. Translation: CSATPTGLAGAFSLYNEQYF.

The chain employs TRBV7-8 and TRBJ2-5; TRBD1 agrees at 8 bases. Germline trimming cut 4 bases from V and 5 bases from J; bases unmatched to any gene: 6. The germline V gene encodes CDR1 SGHVS and CDR2 FQNEAQ. The CDR3 loop spans 14 amino acids. CDR3 nucleotide sequence: TGTGCCAGCAGCTCCTGGACAGGGAGGGAGACCCAGTACTTC. Translation gives CASSSWTGRETQYF.